What follows are 20 T cell receptor beta chains derived from one specimen sequenced in a study of spatial heterogeneity in lung cancer. Study-level findings and limits: Tumoral mutation counts were tracked by counts of expanded intratumoral alpha and beta TCRs.

A single record per CDR3 protein comes from TCRdb applying MiXCR to the 5' RACE reads. This table has some 6,300 distinct CDR3 sequences, 1% to 1.5% appearing once. These receptors' targets are unknown. Time point noted: sample taken at primary tumor resection. Sequencing was performed on lung tumor tissue, taken at surgery. The receptors shown here come from a male donor with early-stage non-small cell lung cancer.

This clonotype is large (0.1 to 1%) within its sample. The J gene is TRBJ2-5, the V gene TRBV7-9; 8 bases line up with TRBD1. Germline-derived CDR1 and CDR2 are SEHNR and FQNEAQ (reference sequence). The CDR3 is 15 residues long. V dropped 4 bases and J dropped 5; count of bases not matched to a gene: 9. CDR3 sequence reads: CASSSSDRVYETQYF. The CDR3 DNA reads TGTGCCAGCAGCTCTTCGGACAGGGTCTATGAGACCCAGTACTTC.

Many counts were recorded for this clonotype. Written as DNA, the CDR3 is TGCGCCAGCAGGGAACCGGACAGGAGCTACGAGCAGTACTTC. Translating gives CASREPDRSYEQYF. The chain recombines TRBV5-1 with TRBJ2-7, with 7 bases fitting TRBD1. CDR1 and CDR2 (germline): SGHRS, YFSETQ. The trim removed 5 bases at V and 3 bases at J, leaving 8 bases unmatched. This CDR3 contains 14 residues.

This clonotype has at least ten counts. The V call is TRBV3-1, the J call TRBJ2-7; D unclear. CDR1 and CDR2 from the germline V gene are LGHDT and YNNKEL (reference sequence). V lost 4 bases to trimming and J lost 6 bases, with 10 bases between them. CDR3 size: 12 residues. CDR3: CASSPSLGEQYF. Here the CDR3 DNA reads TGTGCCAGCAGCCCTTCCTTGGGCGAGCAGTACTTC.

There are many counts of this clonotype. The chain combines TRBV20-1 with TRBJ2-3; 12 bases are a match to TRBD1. CDR3 length: 17 residues. The junction had 12 bases not matched to a gene; V was cut back by 3 bases and J by 5 bases. In germline, CDR1 is DFQATT, CDR2 SNEGSKA (reference sequence). The CDR3 sequence is CSASYPGTGGAGDTQYF. CDR3 nucleotides: TGCAGTGCTAGTTATCCCGGGACAGGGGGCGCGGGAGATACGCAGTATTTT.

This clonotype was observed many times. The V and J genes are TRBV27 and TRBJ2-1; 7 bases line up with TRBD1. The CDR3 sequence is 14 residues long. Germline loops: CDR1 MNHEY, CDR2 SMNVEV (reference sequence). J was trimmed by 2 bases and V by 5 bases; bases with no gene match: 3. DNA of the CDR3: TGTGCCAGCAGTCTTCAGGGGGCCTACAATGAGCAGTTCTTC. It specifies CASSLQGAYNEQFF.

In this sample, this clonotype turned up many times. The chain recombines TRBV20-1 with TRBJ2-2; D may be TRBD1 or TRBD2 (7 bases each). The germline V and J ends were trimmed by 2 bases and 6 bases, with 16 bases remaining between them. In germline, CDR1 is DFQATT, CDR2 SNEGSKA (reference sequence). The CDR3 contains 15 residues. In DNA form, the CDR3 reads TGCAGTGCTAGATCCCCAGGGAGGGGGCCCGGGGAGCTGTTTTTT. Protein: CSARSPGRGPGELFF.

This clonotype is labeled as medium-sized. This rearrangement joins TRBV7-3 to TRBJ2-2; possible D gene TRBD2, 6 bases. V shed 5 bases and J shed 4 bases, with 8 bases lying between them. From germline, CDR1 is SGHTA and CDR2 FQGTGA. The CDR3 has 13 residues. The CDR3 DNA is TGTGCCAGCAGCGGAGGGATCACCGGGGAGCTGTTTTTT. Protein sequence: CASSGGITGELFF. Drawing the rest from reference TRBV7-3 and TRBJ2-2, the complete variable domain is GAGVSQTPSNKVTEKGKYVELRCDPISGHTALYWYRQSLGQGPEFLIYFQGTGAADDSGLPNDRFFAVRPEGSVSTLKIQRTERGDSAVYLCASSGGITGELFFGEGSRLTVL.

This clonotype counts as medium-sized. The rearrangement uses TRBV2 and TRBJ2-7; D not resolved. The CDR3 spans 12 residues. The V and J ends lost 5 bases and 2 bases respectively, with 7 bases between them. CDR1 is SNHLY and CDR2 is FYNNEI in the germline V gene. The CDR3 region is CASSRSPYEQYF. CDR3 nucleotide sequence: TGTGCCAGCAGTCGGTCACCCTACGAGCAGTACTTC.

This clonotype is classed as medium-sized. Here the CDR3 DNA reads TGTGCCAGCAGCTTGTATCAGCGGGAGGGCGCCGGGGAGCTGTTTTTT. Translation gives CASSLYQREGAGELFF. This chain connects TRBV5-6 to TRBJ2-2, with TRBD2 matching 10 bases. The V gene end was trimmed by 1 base and the J gene end by 6 bases; junction bases not matched to a gene: 6. There are 16 residues in the CDR3. Germline CDR1 and CDR2: SGHDT and YYEEEE.

This clonotype has a count of ten or more. This chain uses TRBV9 with TRBJ2-5; the D is unclear. V was pared by 4 bases and J by 3 bases, with 19 bases between. The germline V gene encodes CDR1 SGDLS and CDR2 YYNGEE. CDR3 length: 16 residues. The CDR3: CASSTTADARKETQYF. CDR3 nucleotides: TGTGCCAGCAGCACTACCGCCGACGCACGAAAAGAGACCCAGTACTTC.

At least ten counts were recorded for this clonotype. The chain employs TRBV7-9 and TRBJ1-6, with D perhaps matching TRBD1 (6 bases). The CDR3 extends over 15 amino acids. The ends were cut back, 8 bases at V and 1 base at J, with 12 bases in the middle. Germline values: CDR1 SEHNR, CDR2 FQNEAQ (reference sequence). The DNA of the CDR3 is TGTGCCAGCCTGAGGGGGGGATCCTATAATTCACCCCTCCACTTT. Its translation: CASLRGGSYNSPLHF. The full variable domain, its missing parts supplied by reference TRBV7-9 and TRBJ1-6, is DTGVSQNPRHKITKRGQNVTFRCDPISEHNRLYWYRQTLGQGPEFLTYFQNEAQLEKSRLLSDRFSAERPKGSFSTLEIQRTEQGDSAMYLCASLRGGSYNSPLHFGNGTRLTVT.

At least ten counts were recorded for this clonotype. V gene TRBV7-3 combines with J gene TRBJ1-1, with 11 bases that match TRBD1. The CDR3 has 17 amino acids. The trim removed 2 bases at V and 1 base at J, leaving 6 bases unmatched. Germline loops: CDR1 SGHTA, CDR2 FQGTGA. The CDR3 region is CASSLPGTGGPNTEAFF. Here the CDR3 DNA reads TGTGCCAGCAGCTTACCCGGGACAGGGGGGCCGAACACTGAAGCTTTCTTT.

This clonotype has at least ten counts. The V and J genes are TRBV30 and TRBJ1-1; D is unclear. Trimming cost V 2 bases and J 7 bases, with 11 bases left between them. The V gene's germline CDR1 is GTSNPN and CDR2 SVGIG (reference sequence). The CDR3 covers 12 residues. CDR3 nucleotides: TGTGCCTGGAGTAGCGGCAGCTATGAAGCTTTCTTT. It specifies CAWSSGSYEAFF.

The sample holds many counts of this clonotype. The chain is built from TRBV4-2 and TRBJ2-1; 9 bases are shared with TRBD2. With V trimmed by 1 base and J by 5 bases, 12 bases remained unmatched. There are 18 residues in the CDR3. Germline V gene lookup returns CDR1 LGHNA and CDR2 YNFKEQ. The CDR3 loop reads CASSQAVSGGLANNEQFF. CDR3 in DNA: TGTGCCAGCAGCCAAGCCGTTAGTGGGGGACTAGCTAACAATGAGCAGTTCTTC.

This clonotype was counted at least ten times. This CDR3 reads CASMGYGGARYGYTF. The CDR3 region has the DNA TGCGCCAGCATGGGCTACGGGGGGGCGCGCTATGGCTACACCTTC. The gene calls are TRBV4-1 and TRBJ1-2, with D maybe TRBD1 (6 bases). The V gene's germline CDR1 is MGHRA and CDR2 YSYEKL. There are 15 residues in the CDR3. Between the trimmed V and J ends, which lost 7 bases and 4 bases, there was a span of 19 bases.

This clonotype occurred many times. J is TRBJ1-1 and V is TRBV7-3; D not certain. The CDR3 covers 14 residues. Trimming stripped 0 bases from V and 1 base from J, with 6 bases between. Per germline, CDR1 SGHTA and CDR2 FQGTGA. The CDR3 protein is CASSLTHPNTEAFF. The CDR3, as DNA: TGTGCCAGCAGCTTAACCCACCCGAACACTGAAGCTTTCTTT.

At least ten counts were recorded for this clonotype. The chain has TRBV30 and TRBJ2-3; D might be TRBD2 (6 bases). V was trimmed by 2 bases and J by 0 bases, leaving 12 bases between them. CDR3 length equals 15 residues. Looked up from germline, CDR1 is GTSNPN and CDR2 is SVGIG (reference sequence). The CDR3 DNA sequence: TGTGCCTGGAGTAAGAGGGGAGGTAGCACAGATACGCAGTATTTT. Amino acids: CAWSKRGGSTDTQYF.

At least ten counts were recorded for this clonotype. The chain is built from TRBV4-1 and TRBJ2-1, with 7 bases aligning to TRBD2. This CDR3 has 17 amino acids. Trimming took 0 bases from V and 4 from J; bases not matched to a gene: 9. CDR1 and CDR2 from the germline V gene are MGHRA and YSYEKL. Written as DNA, the CDR3 is TGCGCCAGCAGCCAAGAGAGCCAGCGGGGCCCGTACAATGAGCAGTTCTTC. Translated: CASSQESQRGPYNEQFF.

Many counts were recorded for this clonotype. J is TRBJ2-4 and V is TRBV4-1; TRBD2 matches 9 bases. Trimming removed 2 bases from V and 8 bases from J; junction bases left unmatched: 10. There are 16 residues in the CDR3. CDR1 and CDR2 from the germline V gene are MGHRA and YSYEKL. CDR3: CASSQSLSGSIDIQYF. The CDR3 region has the DNA TGCGCCAGCAGCCAATCTCTTAGCGGGAGTATTGACATTCAGTACTTC.

This clonotype was seen ten or more times. The chain is built from TRBV19 and TRBJ2-2; TRBD2 aligns across 7 bases. This CDR3 comprises 16 residues. The V and J ends lost 3 bases and 4 bases, in that order; junction bases with no gene match: 8. The germline V gene has CDR1 LNHDA and CDR2 SQIVND (reference sequence). The CDR3 nucleotides are TGTGCCAGTAGTATGCTAGGCGGGAGTTTCACCGGGGAGCTGTTTTTT. It is translated as CASSMLGGSFTGELFF.